The present T cell receptor (beta chain) was sequenced within a study of blood T cell repertoires in COVID-19. Whole-study context: T cells, B-cell-depleted T cells, or PBMCs supplied cDNA or gDNA.

Assay: immunoSEQ multiplex PCR; the TCRdb copy retains only in-frame clones and omits some. The sample lists some 390,000 clones; around nine tenths were seen once. V was cut by 1 base and J by 1 base, with 10 bases left in between. Germline CDR1 reads SGHVS; CDR2 reads FQNEAQ. This CDR3 region has 16 residues. The V call is TRBV7-8, the J call TRBJ2-2; tentatively, D is TRBD2 (6 bases). The sequence was obtained from a human donor in a cohort sampled during active COVID-19. Sequenced material: peripheral blood. This CDR3 reads CASSLGGGRNTGELFF. CDR3 nucleotides: TGTGCCAGCAGCTTAGGCGGAGGGCGGAACACCGGGGAGCTGTTTTTT.